This is a list of T cell receptor beta chains from one sample in a study of cytomegalovirus exposure and HLA in healthy donors. The protocol was immunoSEQ multiplex PCR, while the TCRdb copy is restricted to in-frame clones and leaves out a portion. The table lists roughly 70,000 clones, approximately 96% of them singletons. The sequencing input was PBMCs. Receptors originate from a man younger than 35 in good health and CMV-seronegative. Each CDR3 is given with its conserved first and last residue. Fields, in order: V gene, clone size, J gene, D gene, CDR3 protein, CDR3 DNA. D genes are given only for firm matches. Only some rows state a clone size, as once, few, many or a class for expanded clones.

TRBV18	once	TRBJ1-2	.	CASSPISETKTGYTF	TGTGCCAGCTCACCAATCTCAGAGACAAAGACGGGCTACACCTTC
TRBV6-6	.	TRBJ1-5	.	CASNFRPQGPQPQHF	TGTGCCAGCAACTTCCGACCACAGGGCCCTCAGCCCCAGCATTTT
TRBV7-8	.	TRBJ2-7	.	CASSLGAPGLSSYEQYF	TGTGCCAGCAGCTTGGGTGCCCCAGGCCTCTCGTCCTACGAGCAGTACTTC
TRBV18	.	TRBJ1-2	.	CASSEQVPQGGYTF	TGTGCCAGTTCTGAACAGGTCCCACAGGGTGGCTACACCTTC
TRBV7-9	.	TRBJ2-2	TRBD1	CAMGQAFGQGLGTGELFF	TGTGCCATGGGGCAAGCGTTCGGACAGGGTCTCGGCACCGGGGAGCTGTTTTTT
TRBV9	.	TRBJ1-1	.	CASSPRQDRSEAFF	TGTGCCAGCAGCCCCCGCCAGGACAGATCTGAAGCTTTCTTT
TRBV30	.	TRBJ1-5	.	CAWSGGDQPQHF	TGTGCCTGGAGCGGGGGGGATCAGCCCCAGCATTTT
TRBV27	.	TRBJ2-3	TRBD2	CASSLIASGGGTDTQYF	TGTGCCAGCAGTTTAATCGCAAGCGGGGGGGGGACAGATACGCAGTATTTT
TRBV5-8	.	TRBJ1-2	TRBD1	CASSLAGGTSYTF	TGTGCCAGCAGCTTGGCAGGGGGAACGAGCTACACCTTC
TRBV9	.	TRBJ2-4	TRBD1	CASSPNEGQGVIQYF	TGTGCCAGCAGCCCTAATGAGGGACAGGGAGTCATTCAGTACTTC
TRBV7-2	once	TRBJ1-2	TRBD1	CASSEEGGGNGYTF	TGTGCCAGCAGCGAGGAAGGGGGCGGTAATGGCTACACCTTC
TRBV19	once	TRBJ2-3	.	CASSTDIGPGTDTQYF	TGTGCCAGTAGTACCGACATTGGGCCGGGCACAGATACGCAGTATTTT
TRBV9	.	TRBJ2-5	.	CASSEGGRYQETQYF	TGTGCCAGCAGCGAGGGGGGGAGGTACCAAGAGACCCAGTACTTC
TRBV5-6	.	TRBJ2-3	TRBD1	CASSLDRELTSTDTQYF	TGTGCCAGCAGCCTGGACAGGGAACTAACTAGCACAGATACGCAGTATTTT
TRBV28	.	TRBJ2-3	TRBD2	CASRGGLAGITDTQYF	TGTGCCAGCAGGGGAGGACTAGCGGGGATCACAGATACGCAGTATTTT
TRBV7-9	.	TRBJ2-5	TRBD2	CASSLDGGETQYF	TGTGCCAGCAGCTTGGACGGGGGGGAGACCCAGTACTTC
TRBV28	.	TRBJ2-7	.	CASSLGGGPTYEQYF	TGTGCCAGCAGTTTGGGGGGAGGTCCCACCTACGAGCAGTACTTC
TRBV9	.	TRBJ2-1	.	CASSLQTASSYNEQFF	TGTGCCAGCAGCCTACAGACCGCCAGCTCCTACAATGAGCAGTTCTTC
TRBV6-5	.	TRBJ2-1	.	CASSYGSSRVF	TGTGCCAGCAGTTACGGCAGCTCGCGGGTCTTC
TRBV21-1	once	TRBJ2-7	.	CASTKEPTGGRYEQYF	TGTGCCAGCACCAAAGAACCAACAGGGGGCAGGTACGAGCAGTACTTC
TRBV7-2	once	TRBJ1-3	.	CASSLGARGNTIYF	TGTGCCAGCAGCTTAGGGGCCAGGGGAAACACCATATATTTT
TRBV9	.	TRBJ1-2	TRBD1	CASSEGTEHGYTF	TGTGCCAGCAGCGAGGGGACAGAGCATGGCTACACCTTC
TRBV27	.	TRBJ1-2	TRBD1	CASGTGKSYGYTF	TGTGCCAGTGGGACAGGAAAATCGTATGGCTACACCTTC
TRBV6-6	once	TRBJ1-2	.	CASSSGTSGYTF	TGTGCCAGCAGTTCCGGGACAAGTGGCTACACCTTC
TRBV9	.	TRBJ1-2	TRBD1	CASSSGQAIYGYTF	TGTGCCAGCAGCTCCGGACAGGCTATCTATGGCTACACCTTC
TRBV7-9	.	TRBJ1-3	.	CASSSSGAGNTIYF	TGTGCCAGCAGCTCCTCAGGGGCTGGAAACACCATATATTTT
TRBV19	.	TRBJ2-7	TRBD1	CASSDTPVYRDRPYEQYF	TGTGCCAGTAGTGACACTCCCGTATACCGGGACAGGCCCTACGAGCAGTACTTC
TRBV7-9	.	TRBJ1-1	.	CASSLEQFMNTEAFF	TGTGCCAGCAGCTTAGAGCAATTCATGAACACTGAAGCTTTCTTT
TRBV6-5	.	TRBJ1-6	TRBD1	CASSYETGANSPLHF	TGTGCCAGCAGTTACGAGACAGGGGCTAATTCACCCCTCCACTTT
TRBV7-9	.	TRBJ2-7	.	CASSLDWTPSYEQYF	TGTGCCAGCAGCTTAGACTGGACTCCCTCCTACGAGCAGTACTTC
TRBV15	.	TRBJ2-1	TRBD2	CATSRSLQGMTSGGGGNEQFF	TGTGCCACCAGCAGATCTCTCCAGGGAATGACTAGCGGGGGGGGTGGGAATGAGCAGTTCTTC
TRBV7-8	.	TRBJ1-1	TRBD1	CASSPRTGENTEAFF	TGTGCCAGCAGCCCTCGGACAGGTGAGAACACTGAAGCTTTCTTT
TRBV28	.	TRBJ1-2	.	CASGTWEYGYTF	TGTGCCAGCGGCACTTGGGAGTATGGCTACACCTTC
TRBV30	.	TRBJ1-1	.	CACRQKNTEAFF	TGTGCCTGCAGACAGAAAAACACTGAAGCTTTCTTT
TRBV2	.	TRBJ2-3	TRBD2	CASSVQAGVGDTQYF	TGTGCCAGCAGTGTACAAGCGGGGGTTGGAGATACGCAGTATTTT
TRBV13	.	TRBJ1-2	TRBD1	CASSTRGTAFYGYTF	TGTGCCAGCAGCACCCGCGGGACAGCCTTCTATGGCTACACCTTC
TRBV4-1	.	TRBJ1-1	TRBD1	CASRPGEDRGLMNTEAFF	TGCGCCAGCAGACCCGGGGAGGACAGGGGGCTCATGAACACTGAAGCTTTCTTT
TRBV18	.	TRBJ2-7	.	CASSSAQVDYEQYF	TGTGCCAGCTCATCGGCCCAGGTCGACTACGAGCAGTACTTC
TRBV27	.	TRBJ1-1	.	CASSPQGWYTEAFF	TGTGCCAGTAGCCCGCAGGGCTGGTACACTGAAGCTTTCTTT
TRBV10-3	.	TRBJ2-1	TRBD2	CAITSGGSNEQFF	TGTGCCATTACCTCGGGGGGGAGCAATGAGCAGTTCTTC
TRBV28	.	TRBJ1-1	.	CASSFSGTLTEAFF	TGTGCCAGCAGTTTTTCTGGGACATTAACTGAAGCTTTCTTT
TRBV9	.	TRBJ2-1	.	CASSESPGEQFF	TGTGCCAGCAGCGAGAGTCCGGGTGAGCAGTTCTTC
TRBV5-4	.	TRBJ2-2	TRBD2	CASTPRGGLANTGELFF	TGTGCCAGCACCCCCCGGGGGGGGCTCGCGAACACCGGGGAGCTGTTTTTT
TRBV7-9	.	TRBJ1-2	.	CASSETVFDYTF	TGTGCCAGCAGCGAGACTGTTTTTGACTACACCTTC
TRBV6-5	.	TRBJ1-3	.	CASSYARIPSGNTIYF	TGTGCCAGCAGTTACGCCAGGATACCCTCTGGAAACACCATATATTTT
TRBV9	.	TRBJ2-1	.	CASSVASHEQFF	TGTGCCAGCAGCGTAGCTTCCCATGAGCAGTTCTTC
TRBV7-6	.	TRBJ2-7	.	CASSRGGGANYEQYF	TGTGCCAGCAGCCGAGGGGGTGGGGCGAACTACGAGCAGTACTTC
TRBV6-5	.	TRBJ1-1	.	CASKNRDRIAEAFF	TGTGCCAGCAAAAACAGGGATCGAATCGCTGAAGCTTTCTTT
TRBV7-2	.	TRBJ2-7	TRBD1	CASSSLWTGTYEQYF	TGTGCCAGCAGCTCACTCTGGACAGGTACCTACGAGCAGTACTTC
TRBV28	.	TRBJ1-1	.	CASSFSSGRGNTEAFF	TGTGCCAGCAGTTTTAGCTCGGGCAGGGGAAACACTGAAGCTTTCTTT
TRBV2	once	TRBJ2-7	TRBD2	CASSKSGGDRNEQYF	TGTGCCAGCAGTAAAAGCGGGGGGGATAGGAACGAGCAGTACTTC
TRBV6-1	.	TRBJ2-1	TRBD1	CASSEIWDRNNEQFF	TGTGCCAGCAGTGAAATATGGGACAGAAACAATGAGCAGTTCTTC
TRBV5-3	.	TRBJ2-3	TRBD1	CARSISGTGLPTDTQYF	TGTGCCAGAAGCATTTCCGGGACAGGTCTCCCCACAGATACGCAGTATTTT
TRBV11-2	.	TRBJ2-2	TRBD2	CASRDYGPREGLFF	TGTGCCAGCAGGGACTATGGACCTCGGGAGGGGCTGTTTTTT
TRBV9	.	TRBJ1-4	.	CASSRRLGEKLFF	TGTGCCAGCAGCAGACGACTCGGCGAAAAACTGTTTTTT